This entry lists 23 T cell receptor beta chains sequenced from one sample in a study of tumor and adjacent non-tumor tissue in lung cancer. This sample's RNA came from whole unsorted tissue. The library came from three nested PCR rounds adapted from ARM-PCR protocols. In TCRdb, the multiplex PCR reads were re-called with MiXCR into one record per CDR3 protein. The sample consists of 60,000 to 85,000 distinct CDR3 sequences, about 80% of them appearing once. Sequencing was performed on lung tumor tissue. These receptors were taken from a man between 60 and 75 years old with non-small cell lung cancer.

Concerning this clonotype: The missing conserved phenylalanine or tryptophan at the end of this CDR3 makes a read error likely. No DNA is shown, since the ends of the CDR3 on it are uncertain; the CDR3 is the one TCRdb lists. The chain employs TRBV11-3 and TRBJ2-2; the table assigns TRBD1, which was not confirmed against the DNA. The CDR3 is 16 residues long, counting both termini. Germline CDR1 and CDR2: SGHNT and YENEEA. This CDR3 reads CASSPSRDSIGGELFI.

To note about this clonotype: Sequence at one end of the junction differs from germline and may be a read error. This chain joins TRBV12-3 or TRBV12-4 and TRBJ2-1, with 7 bases lining up with TRBD2. This CDR3 spans 15 amino acids. In nucleotides, the CDR3 is TGTGCCAGCAATTTCCTTCAGCGGGACCACAAAGAGCAGTTCTTC. Translated, it gives CASNFLQRDHKEQFF.

This clonotype has just one count. Germline and junction disagree at one end, which may indicate a read error. The V call is TRBV6-5, the J call TRBJ2-1; 7 bases align to TRBD1. CDR1 is MNHEY and CDR2 is SVGAGI in the germline V gene. The CDR3 length is 15 residues. CDR3 nucleotide sequence: TGTACCAGCAACTTCAGACAGGGCTCCTACAATGACCAGTTCTTC. Its protein product is CTSNFRQGSYNDQFF.

Notes on this clonotype: The junction does not match germline at one end; this may be a read error. The chain is built from TRBV6-5 and TRBJ2-3; D uncertain. Germline V gene data show CDR1 as MNHEY and CDR2 as SVGAGI. CDR3 size: 14 residues. The CDR3 protein is CGSSYSDLRDTQYF. The CDR3 DNA follows: TGTGGCAGCAGTTACTCGGACCTTAGGGATACGCAATATTTT.

As concerns this clonotype: Just one base apart from a much larger clone, this may be a read error. The chain couples TRBV30 to TRBJ1-6; TRBD1 matches at 9 bases. Germline values: CDR1 GTSNPN, CDR2 SVGIG (reference sequence). The CDR3 length is 16 residues. With 8 bases clipped from V and 8 bases from J, the junction kept 16 bases outside the gene matches. CDR3 sequence (DNA): TGTGCCATACTATCCCGCCCGGGACAGGGTTATTCACCCCTCCACTTT. This translates into CAILSRPGQGYSPLHF.

This clonotype was observed a handful of times. An end of the junction does not agree with germline; a read error may underlie this. The V call is TRBV29-1, the J call TRBJ2-6; possible D gene TRBD1, 6 bases. The length of the CDR3 is 15 residues. Germline V gene data show CDR1 as SQVTM and CDR2 as ANQGSEA. The CDR3: CSVELAGAGANVVTF. The CDR3 bases are TGTAGCGTTGAATTGGCAGGGGCTGGGGCCAACGTCGTGACTTTC.

As to this clonotype: The junction differs from germline at one of its ends, possibly a read error. The V call is TRBV12-3 or TRBV12-4, the J call TRBJ1-2, with TRBD1 matching over 7 bases. There are 14 residues in the CDR3. CDR3 residues: CVSSNRDSTYGYTF. The DNA for the CDR3 is TGTGTCAGCAGTAACCGGGACAGTACCTATGGCTACACGTTC.

This clonotype occurred a few times. A read error may explain this, as a much larger clone is one base away. The V gene is TRBV20-1, the J gene TRBJ2-1, with D possibly TRBD2 on 5 matching bases. CDR3 length: 13 amino acids. Germline V gene data show CDR1 as DFQATT and CDR2 as SNEGSKA (reference sequence). Trimming left V 6 bases short and J 10 bases short, with 19 bases between. As DNA, the CDR3 is TGCAGTGCCCCCGACTACGCTAACCAAGAGCAGTTCTTC. Protein product: CSAPDYANQEQFF.

The sample holds one count of this clonotype. This CDR3 is missing its conserved last phenylalanine or tryptophan, likely due to a read error. It is unclear where the CDR3 begins or ends on the DNA, so no DNA is shown, and the CDR3 is as TCRdb lists it. The J gene is TRBJ1-1, the V gene TRBV20-1; the table gives TRBD1 as D, unverified against the DNA. Germline V CDR1 and CDR2: DFQATT, SNEGSKA (reference sequence). The CDR3 is 12 residues long, ends included. The CDR3 loop reads CSARDRDTEALI.

This clonotype was observed a single time. A read error may produce the germline difference seen at one junction end. The V and J genes are TRBV29-1 and TRBJ2-3, with unresolved D. Germline CDR1 SQVTM, CDR2 ANQGSEA. The CDR3 runs to 12 residues. DNA for the CDR3: TGCAGCGTCCTCCCCGGCACAGATACGCAGTGTTTT. Translated, it gives CSVLPGTDTQCF.

Notes on this clonotype: One junction end does not reproduce the germline sequence, and a read error may be involved. The rearrangement joins TRBV20-1 to TRBJ1-5; a possible D gene is TRBD1 (5 bases). The germline gives CDR1 DFQATT, CDR2 SNEGSKA (reference sequence). The CDR3 extends over 13 amino acids. As DNA, the CDR3 is TGCAGTGCTAGGGGGCAGGGCAATCAGCCCCATCATTTT. Its protein is CSARGQGNQPHHF.

A note on this clonotype: Germline is not matched at one junction end, which may reflect a read error. J is TRBJ2-5 and V is TRBV29-1; 7 positions agree with TRBD1. CDR3 length equals 13 residues. Per germline, CDR1 SQVTM and CDR2 ANQGSEA. The CDR3, as DNA: TGCAGCAGGGGGCAGGGATATGGAGAGACCCAGTATTTC. Protein product: CSRGQGYGETQYF. The variable domain in full, completed from reference TRBV29-1 and TRBJ2-5, reads SAVISQKPSRDICQRGTSLTIQCQVDSQVTMMFWYRQQPGQSLTLIATANQGSEATYESGFVIDKFPISRPNLTFSTLTVSNMSPEDSSIYLCSRGQGYGETQYFGPGTRLLVL.

A single count supports this clonotype. The chain combines TRBV6-5 with TRBJ2-5; D is unresolved. Trimming shortened V by 0 bases and J by 4 bases, and 12 bases separated the two germline ends. The CDR3 totals 15 residues. The germline V gene encodes CDR1 MNHEY and CDR2 SVGAGI. The DNA for the CDR3 is TGTGCCAGCAGTTACTCGAACTCCATTCGAGAGACCCAGTACTTC. Its protein product is CASSYSNSIRETQYF.

The J gene is TRBJ2-7, the V gene TRBV20-1, with 7 positions matching TRBD1. CDR1 DFQATT and CDR2 SNEGSKA come from the germline V gene (reference sequence). The CDR3 loop spans 11 amino acids. The J segment lost 10 bases and the V segment lost 6 bases, leaving 9 bases of the junction unmatched. CDR3 sequence reads: CSARDRPDQYF. DNA of the CDR3: TGCAGTGCGAGGGACAGACCCGACCAGTACTTC.

About this clonotype: The junction shows a germline mismatch at one end, possibly a read error. The J gene is TRBJ1-5, the V gene TRBV28, with D uncertain. Germline V CDR1 and CDR2: MDHEN, SYDVKM. CDR3 length: 15 residues. DNA for the CDR3: TGTGCCAGCAGCTTTTTTGCGGCTAGCAATCAGTCCCAGCATTTT. Translated, it gives CASSFFAASNQSQHF.

In the case of this clonotype: Mismatch with germline at one junction end may stem from a read error. This chain uses TRBV20-1 with TRBJ2-3; no definite D call. This CDR3 contains 17 residues. The V gene's germline CDR1 is DFQATT and CDR2 SNEGSKA (reference sequence). CDR3 protein: CSANDMGGGRNGYTQYF. The CDR3 bases are TGCAGTGCCAACGATATGGGCGGCGGAAGAAACGGGTATACACAGTATTTT.

The chain links TRBV20-1 to TRBJ1-6; D is uncertain. CDR3 length: 14 residues. Per germline, CDR1 DFQATT and CDR2 SNEGSKA (reference sequence). The CDR3 coding sequence is TGCAATGTTAGAGCCGAGCCCTATAATTCACCCCTCCACTTT. Residues: CNVRAEPYNSPLHF.

This clonotype occurred once. A much bigger clone sits one base away, suggesting this may be a read error. The V and J genes are TRBV21-1 and TRBJ2-3. TRBV21-1 is assigned pseudogene status. The CDR3 sequence is 15 residues long. The CDR3 protein is CASRKESADTDTQYF. CDR3 nucleotide sequence: TGTGCCAGCAGGAAAGAGTCGGCCGACACAGATACGCAGTATTTT.

Regarding this clonotype: No conserved phenylalanine or tryptophan ends this CDR3, so it is likely a read error. The rearrangement links TRBV6-1 to TRBJ2-6, with TRBD2 matching 7 bases. Per germline, CDR1 MNHNS and CDR2 SASEGT. This CDR3 region has 17 residues. J lost 2 bases, V lost 8 bases, and 12 bases had no gene match. CDR3 bases: TGTGCCAGCTTACCGGGACTAACGGGAGCTGGGGCCAACGTCCTGACTTTA. Its translation is CASLPGLTGAGANVLTL.

This clonotype was observed many times. The chain couples TRBV6-1 to TRBJ2-7; TRBD2 might be the D (5 bases). This CDR3 comprises 12 residues. V gave up 3 bases and J gave up 6 bases, with 9 bases separating them. Looked up from germline, CDR1 is MNHNS and CDR2 is SASEGT. This CDR3 reads CASSDRRSEQYF. CDR3 coding DNA: TGTGCCAGCAGTGATAGGAGGAGCGAGCAGTACTTC.

Notes on this clonotype: One end of the junction is discordant with germline, which a read error may explain. This chain connects TRBV6-5 to TRBJ2-1; weak D call: TRBD2 (5 bases). Germline CDR1 MNHEY, CDR2 SVGAGI. This CDR3 is 14 amino acids long. In DNA, the CDR3 is TGTGCCAGCGGTTGGGCGGGTTCTTACATTGAGCAGTTCTTC. Amino acids: CASGWAGSYIEQFF.

This clonotype was detected only a few times. J is TRBJ1-5 and V is TRBV6-1; D perhaps matches TRBD1 (5 bases). CDR1 MNHNS and CDR2 SASEGT come from the germline V gene. The CDR3 spans 13 residues. Trimming took 6 bases from V and 9 from J, leaving 15 bases between them. In nucleotides, the CDR3 is TGTGCCAGCAGAGGGGCCTGTGGCTGGCCCCAGCATTTT. Its protein product is CASRGACGWPQHF.

Points on this clonotype: A junction end diverges from the germline sequence, so it may reflect a read error. This sequence joins TRBV29-1 and TRBJ2-3; weak D call: TRBD2 (7 bases). Germline CDR1 and CDR2: SQVTM and ANQGSEA. The CDR3 sequence is 14 residues long. In DNA, the CDR3 is TGCAGCATTGAGGACGGGGGGCGTAGGGATACGCAGTATTTT. This encodes CSIEDGGRRDTQYF.